These 5 T cell receptor beta chains share one sample of origin, sequenced in a study of blood T cell repertoires in COVID-19. Measured with immunoSEQ multiplex PCR; TCRdb has only the in-frame clones, and not every one. The sample lists 150,000 or so clones, approximately 90% occurring once. Input material: PBMCs or T cells enriched from blood (not recorded which). The receptors were gathered from a woman aged 40 to 49 who had been exposed to COVID-19.

This clone appeared once. V usage is TRBV6-6 and J usage is TRBJ1-3; D unresolved. Trimming cost V 7 bases and J 3 bases, with 13 bases left between them. The CDR3 runs to 14 residues. Germline V lookup: CDR1 MNHNY, CDR2 SVGAGI (reference sequence). The CDR3 DNA sequence: TGTGCCAGCACCCTGACGGGGTTTGGAAACACCATATATTTT. It encodes CASTLTGFGNTIYF.

The chain has TRBV6-5 and TRBJ1-2; TRBD1 matches 8 bases. V dropped 7 bases and J dropped 5; count of bases not matched to a gene: 6. CDR3 length equals 13 residues. The V gene's germline CDR1 is MNHEY and CDR2 SVGAGI. The CDR3 sequence: CASNQQGGYGYTF. The DNA for the CDR3 is TGTGCCAGCAATCAACAGGGGGGGTATGGCTACACCTTC.

The CDR3 loop is CASSLFSSDRLKGYTF. The CDR3 bases are TGTGCCAGCAGTTTATTCAGTTCGGACAGGCTAAAGGGCTACACCTTC. The genes are TRBV27 and TRBJ1-2; TRBD1 agrees at 7 bases. CDR1 and CDR2 from the germline V gene are MNHEY and SMNVEV (reference sequence). V lost 1 base and J lost 8; bases outside the gene matches: 13. The CDR3 consists of 16 residues.

The J gene is TRBJ2-1, the V gene TRBV5-1; 11 bases line up with TRBD1. This CDR3 spans 19 amino acids. The junction had 15 bases not matched to a gene; V was cut back by 5 bases and J by 2 bases. The V gene's germline CDR1 is SGHRS and CDR2 YFSETQ. The CDR3 region is CASRPEDRGRGPTYNEQFF. CDR3 coding DNA: TGCGCCAGCAGACCCGAGGACAGGGGGCGCGGGCCCACCTACAATGAGCAGTTCTTC.

This clone was counted between two and nine times. The chain employs TRBV4-2 and TRBJ2-3, with a possible D match to TRBD1 (5 bases). V was shortened by 6 bases and J by 5 bases, with 15 bases between the two germline ends. The germline V gene has CDR1 LGHNA and CDR2 YNFKEQ. The length of the CDR3 is 14 residues. CDR3 sequence (DNA): TGTGCCAGCAGGGCAAATCTACAGGAAGATACGCAGTATTTT. This codes for CASRANLQEDTQYF.